These 9 T cell receptor beta chains were all obtained from the same sample, sequenced in a study of blood T cell repertoires in COVID-19. Data came from immunoSEQ multiplex PCR; TCRdb stores just in-frame clones and leaves some out. The sample consists of tens of thousands of clones, approximately 88% of them appearing once. Sequenced material: peripheral blood. Every receptor here comes from a woman aged 65 to 85 with acute or convalescent COVID-19.

In this sample, this clone turned up once. The chain carries TRBV2 and TRBJ1-6, with D possibly TRBD1 on 6 matching bases. CDR3 size: 14 residues. Germline CDR1 SNHLY, CDR2 FYNNEI. V was cut by 5 bases and J by 7 bases, with 12 bases left in between. The CDR3 DNA reads TGTGCCAGCAGTAAGGGGGTCACGAATTCACCCCTCCACTTT. Protein: CASSKGVTNSPLHF. The full variable domain, its missing parts supplied by reference TRBV2 and TRBJ1-6, is EPEVTQTPSHQVTQMGQEVILRCVPISNHLYFYWYRQILGQKVEFLVSFYNNEISEKSEIFDDQFSVERPDGSNFTLKIRSTKLEDSAMYFCASSKGVTNSPLHFGNGTRLTVT.

The rearrangement links TRBV7-2 to TRBJ2-5; TRBD2 matches 8 bases. V shed 3 bases and J 5 bases; nucleotides not matched to a gene: 11. The CDR3 has 16 amino acids. Germline V CDR1 and CDR2: SGHTA, FQGNSA. Here the CDR3 reads CASSFSGRVAGETQYF. The CDR3 DNA reads TGTGCCAGCAGCTTCTCCGGGAGGGTGGCAGGGGAGACCCAGTACTTC.

The CDR3 nucleotides are TGCGCCAGCAGTGAGTCAGGGAGCACTGAAGCTTTCTTT. Translation gives CASSESGSTEAFF. The chain employs TRBV10-1 and TRBJ1-1; D unclear. V lost 0 bases and J lost 4, with 6 bases in between. The CDR3 has 13 residues. In germline, CDR1 is WNHNN, CDR2 SYGVQD (reference sequence).

The sample holds one count of this clone. The chain employs TRBV14 and TRBJ2-3; the D gene is possibly TRBD1 (7 bases). CDR3 length equals 16 residues. Per the germline V gene, CDR1 is SGHDN and CDR2 is FVKESK. Trimming took off 4 bases at V and 2 bases at J, with 16 bases between the two ends. The CDR3 DNA follows: TGTGCCAGCAGCCGACCTCAGGGGGGATTCACAGATACGCAGTATTTT. Its protein product is CASSRPQGGFTDTQYF. Using reference TRBV14 and TRBJ2-3 for the parts outside the CDR3, the full variable domain is EAGVTQFPSHSVIEKGQTVTLRCDPISGHDNLYWYRRVMGKEIKFLLHFVKESKQDESGMPNNRFLAERTGGTYSTLKVQPAELEDSGVYFCASSRPQGGFTDTQYFGPGTRLTVL.

The V gene is TRBV9, the J gene TRBJ2-3; weak D call: TRBD2 (6 bases). V was shortened by 6 bases and J by 5 bases, with 19 bases between the two germline ends. Germline V lookup: CDR1 SGDLS, CDR2 YYNGEE. The CDR3 runs 15 residues. The CDR3 spells CASTPLAGLGDTQYF. CDR3 DNA sequence: TGTGCCAGCACGCCCCTGGCGGGGCTCGGAGATACGCAGTATTTT.

The V call is TRBV2, the J call TRBJ1-1; no firm D call. The V gene's germline CDR1 is SNHLY and CDR2 FYNNEI. Trimming pared 4 bases from V and 6 bases from J, leaving 6 bases between. The CDR3 has 11 amino acids. The DNA for the CDR3 is TGTGCCAGCAGTGTATCCCCTGAAGCTTTCTTT. Translated: CASSVSPEAFF.

This rearrangement joins TRBV3-1 (or the pseudogene TRBV3-2) to TRBJ1-2; unclear D gene. Germline assignment: CDR1 LGHDT and CDR2 YNNKEL (reference sequence). The CDR3 length is 14 residues. Between the trimmed V and J ends, which lost 0 bases and 4 bases, there was a span of 9 bases. The CDR3 reads CASSQDAATYGYTF. The CDR3 coding sequence is TGTGCCAGCAGCCAAGATGCGGCGACCTATGGCTACACCTTC.

The J gene is TRBJ1-5, the V gene TRBV6-1, with D unresolved. There are 13 residues in the CDR3. Germline-derived CDR1 and CDR2 are MNHNS and SASEGT. V lost 1 base and J 3 bases, leaving 4 bases between the germline ends. The CDR3 spells CASSEDNNQPQHF. CDR3 in DNA: TGTGCCAGCAGTGAAGACAACAATCAGCCCCAGCATTTT.

The J gene is TRBJ2-2, the V gene TRBV29-1, with 7 bases identical to TRBD2. The CDR3 has 15 amino acids. V shed 1 base and J 7 bases; nucleotides not matched to a gene: 9. Per the germline V gene, CDR1 is SQVTM and CDR2 is ANQGSEA. For the CDR3, the DNA is TGCAGCGTTGAAGTGTACGGGGGAGGGAGCGGGGAGCTGTTTTTT. This translates into CSVEVYGGGSGELFF.